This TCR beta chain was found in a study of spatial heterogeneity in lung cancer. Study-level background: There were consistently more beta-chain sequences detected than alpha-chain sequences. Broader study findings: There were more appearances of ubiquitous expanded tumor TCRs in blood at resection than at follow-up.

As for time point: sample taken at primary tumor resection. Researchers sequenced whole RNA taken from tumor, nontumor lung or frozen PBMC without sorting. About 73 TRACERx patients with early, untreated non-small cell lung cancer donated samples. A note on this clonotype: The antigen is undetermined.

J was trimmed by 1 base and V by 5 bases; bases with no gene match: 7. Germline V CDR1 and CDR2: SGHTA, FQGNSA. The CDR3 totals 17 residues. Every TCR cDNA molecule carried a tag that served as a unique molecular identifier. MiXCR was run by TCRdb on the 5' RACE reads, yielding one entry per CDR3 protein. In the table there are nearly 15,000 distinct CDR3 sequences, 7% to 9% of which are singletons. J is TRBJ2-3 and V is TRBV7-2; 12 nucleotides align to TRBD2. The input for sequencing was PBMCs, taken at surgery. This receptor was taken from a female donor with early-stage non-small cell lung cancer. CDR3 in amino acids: CASSLRLAGDRTDTQYF. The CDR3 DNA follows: TGTGCCAGCAGCCTACGACTAGCGGGGGACCGCACAGATACGCAGTATTTT.